The 8 T cell receptor beta chains reported below all come from one sample, sequenced in a study of technical replicates of blood from a handful of donors. The data were produced by immunoSEQ multiplex PCR, yet TCRdb's version contains in-frame clones alone and is incomplete. Among about 85,000 clones listed, roughly 94% were seen once. Sequenced material: T cells isolated from PBMCs. These receptors all stem from a human donor in good health.

The V and J genes are TRBV19 and TRBJ2-3, with 10 nucleotides matching TRBD2. The CDR3 contains 15 residues. Trimming took 1 base from V and 9 from J; bases not matched to a gene: 7. Germline V gene data show CDR1 as LNHDA and CDR2 as SQIVND (reference sequence). The CDR3 sequence: CASSIVSGGAETQYF. The CDR3 coding sequence is TGTGCCAGTAGTATAGTCAGCGGGGGGGCCGAGACGCAGTATTTT. Supplemented by reference TRBV19 and TRBJ2-3, the full variable domain reads DGGITQSPKYLFRKEGQNVTLSCEQNLNHDAMYWYRQDPGQGLRLIYYSQIVNDFQKGDIAEGYSVSREKKESFPLTVTSAQKNPTAFYLCASSIVSGGAETQYFGPGTRLTVL.

The chain combines TRBV28 with TRBJ2-7; TRBD1 agrees at 8 bases. J gave up 1 base and V 5 bases, and 4 bases lay outside the gene matches. This CDR3 contains 14 residues. The germline CDR1 and CDR2 sequences are MDHEN and SYDVKM. The CDR3 bases are TGTGCCAGCAGTGGACAGGGCCCGTCCTACGAGCAGTACTTC. The encoded protein is CASSGQGPSYEQYF.

This chain uses TRBV5-4 with TRBJ2-3, with 13 bases lining up with TRBD2. The CDR3 spans 17 residues. The J segment lost 1 base and the V segment lost 4 bases, leaving 6 bases of the junction unmatched. The germline V gene has CDR1 SGHNT and CDR2 YYREEE (reference sequence). Here the CDR3 reads CASSPIGLAGGTDTQYF. The CDR3 DNA is TGTGCCAGCAGCCCGATCGGACTAGCGGGGGGCACAGATACGCAGTATTTT.

The CDR3 bases are TGCGCCAGTTCCGGGACAGGGCAAACTGGGGCCAACGTCCTGACTTTC. This encodes CASSGTGQTGANVLTF. The chain joins TRBV5-1 to TRBJ2-6, with 9 nucleotides matching TRBD1. The CDR3 totals 16 residues. Unmatched junction bases numbered 8, after V lost 8 bases and J lost 2 bases. The germline gives CDR1 SGHRS, CDR2 YFSETQ.

The chain carries TRBV2 and TRBJ2-1; 9 nucleotides line up with TRBD1. Losses at the gene ends were 1 base for V and 6 bases for J; bases not matched to a gene: 7. CDR3 size: 16 residues. CDR1 and CDR2 from the germline V gene are SNHLY and FYNNEI. CDR3 DNA: TGTGCCAGCAGTGAAGGGAGACGGACAGGGGTCAATGAGCAGTTCTTC. This encodes CASSEGRRTGVNEQFF.

The rearrangement joins TRBV5-1 to TRBJ2-7; tentative D call: TRBD1 (5 bases). Trimming left V 4 bases short and J 2 bases short, with 16 bases between. The CDR3 loop spans 15 amino acids. From germline, CDR1 is SGHRS and CDR2 YFSETQ. The CDR3 DNA follows: TGCGCCAGCAGCCCAGGGCAGGGAAAGACCTACGAGCAGTACTTC. Its protein product is CASSPGQGKTYEQYF.

This chain connects TRBV9 to TRBJ1-1, with TRBD1 matching 9 bases. The CDR3 sequence is 18 residues long. V lost 0 bases to trimming and J lost 3 bases; unmatched junction nucleotides: 12. Germline loops: CDR1 SGDLS, CDR2 YYNGEE. CDR3 in DNA: TGTGCCAGCAGCGTAGTGGGAAGGACAGGGGCAGGTCACACTGAAGCTTTCTTT. It translates to CASSVVGRTGAGHTEAFF. Drawing the rest from reference TRBV9 and TRBJ1-1, the complete variable domain is DSGVTQTPKHLITATGQRVTLRCSPRSGDLSVYWYQQSLDQGLQFLIQYYNGEERAKGNILERFSAQQFPDLHSELNLSSLELGDSALYFCASSVVGRTGAGHTEAFFGQGTRLTVV.

The chain has TRBV6-1 and TRBJ1-5; D is uncertain. The V gene lost 9 bases and the J gene lost 5 bases, with 11 bases spanning the gap. CDR1 is MNHNS, CDR2 SASEGT, per germline. The CDR3 has 12 residues. CDR3 DNA: TGTGCCAGTAATGTACGGGATCAGCCCCAGCATTTT. It encodes CASNVRDQPQHF.